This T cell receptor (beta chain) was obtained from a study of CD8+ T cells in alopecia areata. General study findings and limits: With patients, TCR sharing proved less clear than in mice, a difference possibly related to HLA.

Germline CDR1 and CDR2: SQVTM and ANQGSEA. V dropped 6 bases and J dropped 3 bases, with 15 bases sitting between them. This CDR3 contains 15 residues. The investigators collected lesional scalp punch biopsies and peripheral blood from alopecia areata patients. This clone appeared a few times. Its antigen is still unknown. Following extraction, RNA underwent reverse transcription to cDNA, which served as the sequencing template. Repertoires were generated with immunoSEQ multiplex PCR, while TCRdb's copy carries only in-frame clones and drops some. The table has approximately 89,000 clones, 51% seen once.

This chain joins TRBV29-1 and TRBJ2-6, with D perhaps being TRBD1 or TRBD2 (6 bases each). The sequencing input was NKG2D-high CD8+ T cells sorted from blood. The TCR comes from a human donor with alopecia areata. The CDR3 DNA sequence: TGCAGCGTGGGGGGCGGCCCCTTTGGGGCCAACGTCCTGACTTTC. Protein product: CSVGGGPFGANVLTF. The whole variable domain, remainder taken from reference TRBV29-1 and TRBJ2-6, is SAVISQKPSRDICQRGTSLTIQCQVDSQVTMMFWYRQQPGQSLTLIATANQGSEATYESGFVIDKFPISRPNLTFSTLTVSNMSPEDSSIYLCSVGGGPFGANVLTFGAGSRLTVL.